The clone carrying this TCR beta chain was detected only once. Cohorts were determined from participant-reported clinical history. Recovered status applied to Cohort 3 donors who had two consecutive negative PCRs. It also applied to those with clearance or with symptom resolution. Sequencing was performed with immunoSEQ multiplex PCR; in TCRdb, only in-frame clones are kept and a portion is missing. The sample has some 300,000 clones; around 90% are singletons. The CDR3 is made up of 15 amino acids. CDR1 and CDR2 from the germline V gene are LNHDA and SQIVND (reference sequence). V was shortened by 7 bases and J by 0 bases, with 13 bases between the two germline ends. This specimen comes from a study of blood T cell repertoires in COVID-19. About the research overall: Acute and convalescent COVID-19 specimens originated in the United States, Italy and Spain.

This sequence originates from a woman in her 30s who had recovered from COVID-19. The sequenced sample was PBMCs or T cells enriched from blood (not recorded which). This rearrangement joins TRBV19 to TRBJ1-5; unclear D gene. DNA of the CDR3: TGTGCCAGTAAGGTAGATGACAATAGCAATCAGCCCCAGCATTTT. This encodes CASKVDDNSNQPQHF.